Below are 25 T cell receptor beta chains sequenced from a single sample in a study of T-cell memory formation after mild COVID-19. MiXCR was run by TCRdb on the 5' RACE reads, yielding one entry per CDR3 protein. The profile shows fewer than 700,000 distinct CDR3 sequences, roughly 20% of them singletons. Sequenced material: PBMCs or a T cell subset sorted from them (not recorded which). All receptors come from an adult woman who had mild COVID-19 (a few samples of this study predate the infection). Cell type and time point are not known.

The V gene is TRBV12-3 or TRBV12-4, the J gene TRBJ2-3; the match to TRBD1 covers 9 bases. The CDR3 is made up of 16 amino acids. Trimming at V came to 6 bases and at J to 6 bases, leaving 13 bases not matched to a gene. DNA for the CDR3: TGTGCCAGCAGCGCGGGGACAGGGTCTCGATGGGATACGCAGTATTTT. Its translation is CASSAGTGSRWDTQYF.

This clonotype was detected only a few times. The J gene is TRBJ2-3, the V gene TRBV27, with D maybe TRBD2 (5 bases). V dropped 4 bases and J dropped 5 bases, with 22 bases sitting between them. Germline V CDR1 and CDR2: MNHEY, SMNVEV (reference sequence). The CDR3 contains 17 residues. The CDR3 coding sequence is TGTGCCAGCAGTTCCACGACAAGGGATCGAGGAGGAGATACGCAGTATTTT. Its translation is CASSSTTRDRGGDTQYF.

This clonotype has ten or more counts. This chain joins TRBV3-1 and TRBJ2-7; 8 bases align to TRBD1. V lost 4 bases, J lost 7 bases, and 6 bases stayed unmatched. Germline CDR1 and CDR2: LGHDT and YNNKEL (reference sequence). The CDR3 consists of 13 residues. This CDR3 reads CASSPGQGGEQYF. As DNA, the CDR3 is TGTGCCAGCAGCCCCGGACAGGGCGGGGAGCAGTACTTC.

This chain joins TRBV4-1 and TRBJ2-7, with D possibly TRBD1 on 5 matching bases. Trimming took off 0 bases at V and 2 bases at J, with 14 bases between the two ends. Germline V gene lookup returns CDR1 MGHRA and CDR2 YSYEKL. The CDR3 has 16 amino acids. This chain's CDR3 is CASSQEVVTRAYEQYF. CDR3 sequence (DNA): TGCGCCAGCAGCCAAGAGGTCGTGACCAGGGCCTACGAGCAGTACTTC.

This clonotype was counted ten times or more. One end of the junction fails to match germline, which may point to a read error. The chain has TRBV5-1 and TRBJ2-5, with D unclear. Per the germline V gene, CDR1 is SGHRS and CDR2 is YFSETQ. The CDR3 consists of 11 residues. In DNA, the CDR3 is TGTGCCAGCAGCTTAGTGGAGACCCAGTACTTC. Protein product: CASSLVETQYF.

This clonotype has just a few counts. The chain's CDR3 is CASRRSRGATGELFF. In DNA, the CDR3 is TGTGCCAGCAGAAGATCGCGGGGGGCCACCGGGGAGCTGTTTTTT. The chain employs TRBV27 and TRBJ2-2, with 8 bases matching TRBD2. Germline lookup yields CDR1 MNHEY and CDR2 SMNVEV (reference sequence). Germline trimming cut 6 bases from V and 4 bases from J; bases unmatched to any gene: 7. The CDR3 length is 15 residues.

The genes are TRBV20-1 and TRBJ2-3; D remains ambiguous. Trimming left V 5 bases short and J 0 bases short, with 18 bases between. Germline V gives CDR1 DFQATT, CDR2 SNEGSKA (reference sequence). This CDR3 is 16 amino acids long. Here the CDR3 reads CSALKSRSSSTDTQYF. CDR3 DNA: TGCAGTGCTCTGAAGTCCCGGAGTTCTAGCACAGATACGCAGTATTTT.

V gene TRBV5-1 combines with J gene TRBJ1-1, with a weak D call TRBD1 (5 bases). CDR3 length equals 14 residues. Looked up from germline, CDR1 is SGHRS and CDR2 is YFSETQ. V lost 1 base and J lost 5, with 12 bases in between. The CDR3 loop reads CASSLPGRGTEAFF. CDR3 in DNA: TGCGCCAGCAGCTTGCCGGGAAGGGGTACTGAAGCTTTCTTT.

This clonotype has only a few counts. The rearrangement uses TRBV30 and TRBJ1-2, with TRBD1 matching over 8 bases. The V gene end was trimmed by 5 bases and the J gene end by 8 bases; junction bases not matched to a gene: 10. The CDR3 contains 13 residues. Germline V CDR1 and CDR2: GTSNPN, SVGIG (reference sequence). The CDR3 reads CAWDGQGVWGYTF. The CDR3 DNA is TGTGCCTGGGACGGACAGGGCGTGTGGGGCTACACCTTC.

The V and J genes are TRBV5-1 and TRBJ1-2, with D unresolved. Germline V gene data show CDR1 as SGHRS and CDR2 as YFSETQ. CDR3 size: 13 residues. V lost 0 bases to trimming and J lost 7 bases, with 10 bases between them. This CDR3 is CASSLAPGVGYTF. The CDR3 nucleotides are TGCGCCAGCAGCTTGGCACCGGGAGTTGGCTACACCTTC. Using reference TRBV5-1 and TRBJ1-2 for the parts outside the CDR3, the full variable domain is KAGVTQTPRYLIKTRGQQVTLSCSPISGHRSVSWYQQTPGQGLQFLFEYFSETQRNKGNFPGRFSGRQFSNSRSEMNVSTLELGDSALYLCASSLAPGVGYTFGSGTRLTVV.

The chain joins TRBV4-2 to TRBJ2-7; D call uncertain. V lost 1 base, J lost 0 bases, and 7 bases lay in between. The CDR3 is made up of 14 amino acids. The germline CDR1 and CDR2 sequences are LGHNA and YNFKEQ. The CDR3 nucleotides are TGTGCCAGCAGCCAAGGTGGCCTCTCCTACGAGCAGTACTTC. Translated, it gives CASSQGGLSYEQYF.

This clonotype has only a few counts. This chain links TRBV7-6 with TRBJ2-3; 11 bases fit TRBD1. The CDR3 covers 16 residues. Germline V lookup: CDR1 SGHVS, CDR2 FNYEAQ. Trimming removed 4 bases from V and 0 bases from J; junction bases left unmatched: 3. The CDR3 sequence is CASSWDRGSSTDTQYF. The DNA of the CDR3 is TGTGCCAGCAGCTGGGACAGGGGGTCTAGCACAGATACGCAGTATTTT.

The chain has TRBV5-6 and TRBJ1-6; 8 positions match TRBD1. V trimming: 7 bases; J trimming: 8 bases; junction bases outside the gene matches: 8. Germline loops: CDR1 SGHDT, CDR2 YYEEEE. The CDR3 has 14 amino acids. The CDR3 DNA reads TGTGCCAGCGCCATTGGACAGGGAGATTCACCCCTCCACTTT. Its protein product is CASAIGQGDSPLHF.

This clonotype was seen more than once but under ten times. The chain recombines TRBV4-1 with TRBJ2-5; D unclear. This CDR3 is 15 amino acids long. Germline V gene lookup returns CDR1 MGHRA and CDR2 YSYEKL. The V end lost 1 base, the J end lost 1 base, and 10 bases lay between the germline ends. CDR3 sequence reads: CASSQVGPSQETQYF. CDR3 nucleotides: TGCGCCAGCAGCCAAGTAGGGCCGTCCCAAGAGACCCAGTACTTC.

The chain has TRBV7-3 and TRBJ2-2, with TRBD2 as a possible D gene (6 bases). V was cut by 3 bases and J by 3 bases, with 17 bases left in between. CDR1 and CDR2 (germline): SGHTA, FQGTGA. The CDR3 length is 17 residues. The CDR3 here is CASSFTGGIGDTGELFF. The CDR3 DNA reads TGTGCCAGCAGCTTCACCGGCGGGATAGGGGACACCGGGGAGCTGTTTTTT.

The gene calls are TRBV4-1 and TRBJ2-7, with D uncertain. CDR1 MGHRA and CDR2 YSYEKL come from the germline V gene. Trimming pared 3 bases from V and 2 bases from J, leaving 5 bases between. CDR3 length: 12 amino acids. The CDR3 nucleotides are TGCGCCAGCAGCCATGATGCCTACGAGCAGTACTTC. Protein sequence: CASSHDAYEQYF.

This clonotype was picked up a small number of times. It is unclear where the CDR3 begins or ends on the DNA, so no DNA is shown, and the CDR3 is as TCRdb lists it. The rearrangement links TRBV7-3 to TRBJ2-3; the tabulated D call, TRBD1, remains unverified against the DNA. The CDR3 spans 20 amino acids, including both terminal residues. Germline CDR1 SGHTA, CDR2 FQGTGA. The CDR3 here is CASSFRGRTGVSGSTDTQYF.

The V and J genes are TRBV4-1 and TRBJ2-7, with D unclear. There are 13 residues in the CDR3. Trimming shortened V by 2 bases and J by 2 bases, and 7 bases separated the two germline ends. Germline CDR1 and CDR2: MGHRA and YSYEKL. The CDR3, as DNA: TGCGCCAGCAGCCAATACGTAACCTACGAGCAGTACTTC. As protein: CASSQYVTYEQYF.

This clonotype came up a few times. The rearrangement uses TRBV24-1 and TRBJ2-1, with unresolved D. Germline loops: CDR1 KGHDR, CDR2 SFDVKD. V dropped 1 base and J dropped 4 bases, with 7 bases sitting between them. The CDR3 runs 14 residues. The CDR3 coding sequence is TGTGCCACCAGTGATTTTAGCTCTTACAATGAGCAGTTCTTC. This encodes CATSDFSSYNEQFF.

This sequence joins TRBV19 and TRBJ2-1; TRBD2 might be the D (6 bases). The germline V and J ends were trimmed by 3 bases and 1 base, with 7 bases remaining between them. Germline V gene lookup returns CDR1 LNHDA and CDR2 SQIVND (reference sequence). The CDR3 length is 14 residues. The DNA for the CDR3 is TGTGCCAGTAGTATGCGGGGTTCCTACAATGAGCAGTTCTTC. Translated, it gives CASSMRGSYNEQFF.

The chain employs TRBV7-6 and TRBJ2-5; TRBD2 aligns across 12 bases. Germline V gives CDR1 SGHVS, CDR2 FNYEAQ. The V and J ends lost 6 bases and 11 bases, in that order; junction bases with no gene match: 13. This CDR3 is 15 amino acids long. The CDR3 reads CASSLPASGGAGQYF. CDR3 nucleotide sequence: TGTGCCAGCAGTTTACCTGCTAGCGGGGGGGCCGGGCAGTACTTC.

The V gene is TRBV12-3 or TRBV12-4, the J gene TRBJ1-2; a weak D match, TRBD1 (6 bases). The CDR3 extends over 16 amino acids. Between the trimmed V and J ends, which lost 3 bases and 4 bases, there was a span of 18 bases. CDR3 in DNA: TGTGCCAGCAGTTTGAAATGGAACAGGGTAACCTATGGCTACACCTTC. It translates to CASSLKWNRVTYGYTF.

This clonotype has only a few counts. This rearrangement joins TRBV28 to TRBJ2-2; 9 nucleotides agree with TRBD1. The V gene's germline CDR1 is MDHEN and CDR2 SYDVKM. The ends lost 11 bases at V and 6 bases at J; junction bases unmatched: 13. This CDR3 has 15 residues. The DNA of the CDR3 is TGTGCCGGGAAACGGGACAGGGAGAGCGCCGGGGAGCTGTTTTTT. It yields the protein CAGKRDRESAGELFF.

The J gene is TRBJ2-7, the V gene TRBV28, with 8 bases that match TRBD2. The germline gives CDR1 MDHEN, CDR2 SYDVKM. The CDR3 is 16 residues long. V shed 1 base, J shed 4 bases, and the junction held 9 bases outside the gene matches. This CDR3 is CASSLSVTSAGYEQYF. CDR3 coding DNA: TGTGCCAGCAGTTTATCCGTGACTAGCGCGGGGTACGAGCAGTACTTC. Supplemented by reference TRBV28 and TRBJ2-7, the full variable domain reads DVKVTQSSRYLVKRTGEKVFLECVQDMDHENMFWYRQDPGLGLRLIYFSYDVKMKEKGDIPEGYSVSREKKERFSLILESASTNQTSMYLCASSLSVTSAGYEQYFGPGTRLTVT.

The chain employs TRBV19 and TRBJ1-6; no clear D gene. Trimming shortened V by 5 bases and J by 7 bases, and 12 bases separated the two germline ends. Per germline, CDR1 LNHDA and CDR2 SQIVND (reference sequence). The CDR3 runs to 14 residues. The CDR3 here is CASSFAAGNSPLHF. The CDR3 DNA sequence: TGTGCCAGTAGTTTTGCTGCGGGGAATTCACCCCTCCACTTT.